The 13 T cell receptor beta chains given below trace back to one sample, sequenced in a study of glioma-infiltrating T cells after dendritic cell vaccination. This sample's time point: after dendritic cell vaccination, including at tumor progression/relapse. The protocol was immunoSEQ multiplex PCR, while the TCRdb copy is restricted to in-frame clones and leaves out a portion. The table records about 87,000 clones, 80% to 85% of them present only once. The sample was blood, taken after dendritic cell vaccination. The source of these receptors is a human donor with glioblastoma.

The chain recombines TRBV12-2 with TRBJ1-1; the table's TRBD1 call for D was not verified on the DNA. TRBV12-2 is a pseudogene segment. The CDR3 is made up of 16 amino acids. In DNA form, the CDR3 reads TGTGCAAGTCGCTTAGGACAGGGGACGGTGAACACTGAAGCTTTCTTT. Protein product: CASRLGQGTVNTEAFF.

The chain joins TRBV7-8 to TRBJ2-1; 9 nucleotides line up with TRBD2. Germline V lookup: CDR1 SGHVS, CDR2 FQNEAQ. With 4 bases clipped from V and 5 bases from J, the junction kept 6 bases outside the gene matches. This CDR3 is built from 15 residues. As DNA, the CDR3 is TGTGCCAGCAGCTCAAAGCGGGGGGACAACAATGAGCAGTTCTTC. It is translated as CASSSKRGDNNEQFF.

This chain joins TRBV25-1 and TRBJ1-1, with D possibly TRBD1 on 6 matching bases. Germline CDR1 and CDR2: MGHDK and SYGVNS. V shed 1 base and J shed 8 bases, with 11 bases lying between them. The CDR3 totals 13 residues. As DNA, the CDR3 is TGTGCCAGCAGTGAATTGACAGGCAGCGAAGCTTTCTTT. Amino acid sequence: CASSELTGSEAFF.

The rearrangement uses TRBV2 and TRBJ1-5, with TRBD1 identical over 9 bases. J gave up 1 base and V 6 bases, and 7 bases lay outside the gene matches. Germline V gives CDR1 SNHLY, CDR2 FYNNEI. The CDR3 runs 16 residues. CDR3 sequence reads: CASRGDREESNQPQHF. CDR3 sequence (DNA): TGTGCCAGCAGGGGGGACAGGGAGGAAAGCAATCAGCCCCAGCATTTT. The full variable domain, its missing parts supplied by reference TRBV2 and TRBJ1-5, is EPEVTQTPSHQVTQMGQEVILRCVPISNHLYFYWYRQILGQKVEFLVSFYNNEISEKSEIFDDQFSVERPDGSNFTLKIRSTKLEDSAMYFCASRGDREESNQPQHFGDGTRLSIL.

V gene TRBV5-1 combines with J gene TRBJ1-2; D perhaps matches TRBD1 (5 bases). The germline V gene encodes CDR1 SGHRS and CDR2 YFSETQ. V lost 2 bases, J lost 4 bases, and 12 bases lay in between. This CDR3 has 14 amino acids. CDR3 residues: CASSLLQDSYGYTF. CDR3 in DNA: TGCGCCAGCAGCTTATTACAAGACAGCTATGGCTACACCTTC.

The genes are TRBV27 and TRBJ2-3; D is undetermined. Trimming took off 11 bases at V and 6 bases at J, with 6 bases between the two ends. This CDR3 comprises 9 residues. From germline, CDR1 is MNHEY and CDR2 SMNVEV (reference sequence). DNA for the CDR3: TGTGCCTCCCGGGATACGCAGTATTTT. It encodes CASRDTQYF.

CDR3: CASSQDGGGAGETQYF. The CDR3 nucleotides read TGCGCCAGCAGCCAAGATGGCGGGGGGGCTGGGGAGACCCAGTACTTC. The genes are TRBV4-3 and TRBJ2-5, with 9 bases aligning to TRBD2. In germline, CDR1 is LGHNA, CDR2 YSLEER. This CDR3 has 16 residues. V shed 0 bases, J shed 5 bases, and the junction held 7 bases outside the gene matches.

V is TRBV6-1 and J is TRBJ2-2; possibly TRBD1 for D (5 bases). With 2 bases removed from V and 8 bases from J, the gap between germline ends came to 6 bases. Looked up from germline, CDR1 is MNHNS and CDR2 is SASEGT. This CDR3 contains 12 residues. Here the CDR3 reads CASSERQGELFF. The CDR3 coding sequence is TGTGCCAGCAGTGAAAGACAGGGGGAGCTGTTTTTT.

In nucleotides, the CDR3 is TGCGCCAGCAGCCAAGTGCGGGGCACCTCCTACGAGCAGTACTTC. Translation: CASSQVRGTSYEQYF. The chain has TRBV4-1 and TRBJ2-7, with D perhaps TRBD2 (6 bases). The germline CDR1 and CDR2 sequences are MGHRA and YSYEKL. Between the trimmed V and J ends, which lost 1 base and 0 bases, there was a span of 10 bases. This CDR3 comprises 15 residues.

Note on this clone: One end of the junction is discordant with germline, which a read error may explain. The chain uses TRBV7-7 and TRBJ2-5, with D perhaps matching TRBD2 (5 bases). Germline V lookup: CDR1 SSHAT, CDR2 FNYEAQ (reference sequence). The CDR3 is 13 amino acids. CDR3 protein: CASSSTGTETQYF. For the CDR3, the DNA is TGTGCTAGCAGCTCGACGGGAACTGAGACCCAGTACTTC.

The V and J genes are TRBV9 and TRBJ1-3; D not resolved. V lost 4 bases and J lost 8, with 10 bases in between. CDR3 length: 12 amino acids. CDR1 and CDR2 from the germline V gene are SGDLS and YYNGEE. This chain's CDR3 is CASSPGEDTIYF. DNA for the CDR3: TGTGCCAGCAGCCCCGGTGAGGACACCATATATTTT.

The genes are TRBV5-1 and TRBJ2-5; 8 nucleotides match TRBD2. J was trimmed by 1 base and V by 4 bases; bases with no gene match: 9. Per germline, CDR1 SGHRS and CDR2 YFSETQ. This CDR3 region has 16 residues. The CDR3 bases are TGCGCCAGCAGCCTCCCCGGCGCGGGGGGCCAAGAGACCCAGTACTTC. Residues: CASSLPGAGGQETQYF. Full variable domain (outside the CDR3, taken from reference TRBV5-1 and TRBJ2-5): KAGVTQTPRYLIKTRGQQVTLSCSPISGHRSVSWYQQTPGQGLQFLFEYFSETQRNKGNFPGRFSGRQFSNSRSEMNVSTLELGDSALYLCASSLPGAGGQETQYFGPGTRLLVL.

J is TRBJ2-2 and V is TRBV5-1; weak D call: TRBD1 (6 bases). Germline CDR1 SGHRS, CDR2 YFSETQ. Trimming took off 2 bases at V and 6 bases at J, with 14 bases between the two ends. CDR3 size: 15 residues. The CDR3 spells CASSFVPGQAGELFF. The CDR3 DNA sequence: TGCGCCAGCAGCTTCGTCCCGGGACAAGCCGGGGAGCTGTTTTTT.